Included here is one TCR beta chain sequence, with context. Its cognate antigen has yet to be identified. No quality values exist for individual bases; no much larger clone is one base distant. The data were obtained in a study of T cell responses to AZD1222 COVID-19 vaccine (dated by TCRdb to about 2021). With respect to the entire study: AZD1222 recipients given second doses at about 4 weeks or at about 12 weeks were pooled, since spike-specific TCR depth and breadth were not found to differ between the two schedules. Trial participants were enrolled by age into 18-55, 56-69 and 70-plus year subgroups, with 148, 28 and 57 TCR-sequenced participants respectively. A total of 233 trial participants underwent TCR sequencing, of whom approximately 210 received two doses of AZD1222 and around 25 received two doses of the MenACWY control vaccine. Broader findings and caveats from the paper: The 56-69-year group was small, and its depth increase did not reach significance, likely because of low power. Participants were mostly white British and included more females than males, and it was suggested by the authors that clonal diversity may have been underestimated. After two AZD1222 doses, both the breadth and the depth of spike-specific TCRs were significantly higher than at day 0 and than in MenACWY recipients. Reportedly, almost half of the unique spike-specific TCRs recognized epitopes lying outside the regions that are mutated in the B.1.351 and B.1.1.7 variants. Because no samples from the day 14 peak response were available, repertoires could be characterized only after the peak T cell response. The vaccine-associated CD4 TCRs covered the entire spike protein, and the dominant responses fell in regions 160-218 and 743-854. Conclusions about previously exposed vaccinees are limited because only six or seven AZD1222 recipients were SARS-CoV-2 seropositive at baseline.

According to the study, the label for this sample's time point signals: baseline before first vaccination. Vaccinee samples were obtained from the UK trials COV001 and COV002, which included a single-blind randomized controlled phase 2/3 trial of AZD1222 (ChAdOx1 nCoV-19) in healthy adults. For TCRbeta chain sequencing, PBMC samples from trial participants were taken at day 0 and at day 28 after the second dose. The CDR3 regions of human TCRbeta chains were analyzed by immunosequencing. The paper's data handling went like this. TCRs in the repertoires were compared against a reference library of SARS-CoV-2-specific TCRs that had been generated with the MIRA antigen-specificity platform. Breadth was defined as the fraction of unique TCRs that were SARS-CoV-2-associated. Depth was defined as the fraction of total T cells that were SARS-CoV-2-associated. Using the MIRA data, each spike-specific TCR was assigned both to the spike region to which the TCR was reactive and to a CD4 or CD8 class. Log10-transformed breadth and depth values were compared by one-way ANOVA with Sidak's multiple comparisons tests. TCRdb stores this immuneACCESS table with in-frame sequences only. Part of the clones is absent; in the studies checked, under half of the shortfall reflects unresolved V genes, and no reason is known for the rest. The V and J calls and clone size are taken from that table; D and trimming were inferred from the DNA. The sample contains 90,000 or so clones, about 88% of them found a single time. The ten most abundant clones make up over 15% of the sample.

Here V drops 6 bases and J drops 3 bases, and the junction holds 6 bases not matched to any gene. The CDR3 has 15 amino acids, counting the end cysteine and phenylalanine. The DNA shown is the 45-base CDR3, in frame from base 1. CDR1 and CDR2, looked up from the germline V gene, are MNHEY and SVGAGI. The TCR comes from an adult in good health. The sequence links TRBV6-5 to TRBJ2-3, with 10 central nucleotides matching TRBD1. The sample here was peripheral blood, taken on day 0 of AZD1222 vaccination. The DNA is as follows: TGTGCCAGCAGCAAGACAGGGGGCGGGACAGATACGCAGTATTTT. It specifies CASSKTGGGTDTQYF.